One sample yielded the 28 T cell receptor beta chains listed below, sequenced in a study of shared clonotypes between healthy human individuals. Using immunoSEQ multiplex PCR, the repertoire was profiled, and TCRdb retains in-frame clones only, with some absent. The table has 2,100,000 or so clones, about 94% seen once; the top ten hold roughly 0.13%. Material: naive CD4+ T cells sorted from blood. The subset: CD45RA+ positively selected. The receptors here all came from a man younger than 35 in good health.

This clone appeared once. The chain joins TRBV2 to TRBJ1-1; D might be TRBD1 (5 bases). Looked up from germline, CDR1 is SNHLY and CDR2 is FYNNEI. The CDR3 spans 10 residues. V shed 6 bases and J shed 8 bases, with 7 bases lying between them. CDR3 bases: TGTGCCAGCAGCAGGGACGAAGCTTTCTTT. It yields the protein CASSRDEAFF.

This clone has a single count. The V and J genes are TRBV15 and TRBJ1-6; D is undetermined. Germline CDR1 and CDR2: LNHNV and YYDKDF (reference sequence). There are 13 residues in the CDR3. V lost 5 bases and J 2 bases, leaving 4 bases between the germline ends. CDR3 sequence: CATSGTYNSPLHF. The CDR3 nucleotides are TGTGCCACCAGCGGGACCTATAATTCACCCCTCCACTTT.

The chain employs TRBV7-2 and TRBJ2-7, with D possibly being TRBD2 (5 bases). This CDR3 is built from 13 residues. CDR1 is SGHTA and CDR2 is FQGNSA in the germline V gene. The V gene lost 4 bases and the J gene lost 3 bases, with 10 bases spanning the gap. The CDR3 region has the DNA TGTGCCAGCAGCTCTTCTGAGGGCTACGAGCAGTACTTC. Translating it yields CASSSSEGYEQYF.

On this clone: This CDR3 is also generated by other DNA sequences in the sample. The V call is TRBV10-3, the J call TRBJ2-3; D is unresolved. Trimming cost V 1 base and J 6 bases, with 5 bases left between them. From germline, CDR1 is ENHRY and CDR2 SYGVKD. CDR3 length: 12 amino acids. The CDR3: CAISEYGDTQYF. The DNA for the CDR3 is TGTGCCATCAGTGAGTACGGGGATACGCAGTATTTT.

The rearrangement links TRBV18 to TRBJ2-5; 7 bases are a match to TRBD2. This CDR3 is 16 amino acids long. Per germline, CDR1 KGHSH and CDR2 LQKENI. Unmatched junction bases numbered 6, after V lost 0 bases and J lost 2 bases. CDR3: CASSPPVAGVQETQYF. CDR3 coding DNA: TGTGCCAGCTCACCACCGGTTGCGGGAGTTCAAGAGACCCAGTACTTC.

V gene TRBV9 combines with J gene TRBJ2-5, with 10 bases identical to TRBD1. The CDR3 is 18 amino acids. CDR1 SGDLS and CDR2 YYNGEE come from the germline V gene. Trimming at V came to 3 bases and at J to 7 bases, leaving 18 bases not matched to a gene. The CDR3 loop reads CASSANRDRGDQTWTQYF. DNA for the CDR3: TGTGCCAGCAGCGCGAACCGGGACAGGGGCGACCAAACGTGGACCCAGTACTTC.

The chain couples TRBV19 to TRBJ1-5; D call uncertain. Trimming stripped 3 bases from V and 2 bases from J, with 8 bases between. The CDR3 covers 14 residues. From germline, CDR1 is LNHDA and CDR2 SQIVND (reference sequence). CDR3 residues: CASSILGRNQPQHF. CDR3 nucleotides: TGTGCCAGTAGTATCTTGGGCCGCAATCAGCCCCAGCATTTT.

On this clone itself: This sample also contains other DNA sequences that code for the same CDR3. The chain uses TRBV4-3 and TRBJ1-6, with 10 bases that match TRBD1. This CDR3 contains 15 residues. CDR1 and CDR2 (germline): LGHNA, YSLEER. Trimming at V came to 0 bases and at J to 10 bases, leaving 3 bases not matched to a gene. This CDR3 is CASSQDGTGDSPLHF. The CDR3, as DNA: TGCGCCAGCAGCCAAGACGGGACAGGGGACTCACCCCTCCACTTT.

V gene TRBV2 combines with J gene TRBJ2-6, with TRBD2 identical over 8 bases. Germline V CDR1 and CDR2: SNHLY, FYNNEI. V lost 8 bases, J lost 0 bases, and 6 bases stayed unmatched. CDR3 length: 16 residues. The CDR3 coding sequence is TGTGCCAGCGGGATAGCGGGGCTCTCTGGGGCCAACGTCCTGACTTTC. It translates to CASGIAGLSGANVLTF.

In this sample, this clone turned up once. The J gene is TRBJ1-4, the V gene TRBV5-8, with 7 bases fitting TRBD1. CDR3 length equals 15 residues. The junction had 8 bases not matched to a gene; V was cut back by 3 bases and J by 6 bases. CDR1 and CDR2 (germline): SGHTS, YDEGEE. This CDR3 reads CASSSPGGEDEKLFF. The DNA for the CDR3 is TGTGCCAGCAGCTCGCCAGGGGGAGAGGATGAAAAACTGTTTTTT.

The chain carries TRBV28 and TRBJ2-7; D uncertain. Germline CDR1 is MDHEN and CDR2 is SYDVKM. CDR3 length: 14 residues. Trimming left V 5 bases short and J 4 bases short, with 15 bases between. The CDR3 DNA reads TGTGCCAGCAGTCCTCATGGGGTCAGGTACGAGCAGTACTTC. It codes for CASSPHGVRYEQYF.

The V gene is TRBV2, the J gene TRBJ2-1; 8 bases are shared with TRBD2. Per germline, CDR1 SNHLY and CDR2 FYNNEI. After removal of 7 bases from V and 5 bases from J, the junction contained 7 bases not matched to a gene. CDR3 length: 14 amino acids. In DNA form, the CDR3 reads TGTGCCAGCAAACAGCGGGAGCCAAACAATGAGCAGTTCTTC. This sequence encodes CASKQREPNNEQFF.

This rearrangement joins TRBV7-9 to TRBJ2-7, with TRBD2 identical over 11 bases. This CDR3 region has 16 residues. Trimming took 5 bases from V and 2 from J; bases not matched to a gene: 8. Germline lookup yields CDR1 SEHNR and CDR2 FQNEAQ (reference sequence). DNA for the CDR3: TGTGCCAGCAGCGCAACCGGGACTAGCGGTACCTACGAGCAGTACTTC. Translation: CASSATGTSGTYEQYF.

A word on this clone: At one boundary the junction diverges from the germline segment, which might be a read error. This sequence joins TRBV18 and TRBJ2-5, with D possibly being TRBD2 (6 bases). Germline V CDR1 and CDR2: KGHSH, LQKENI. This CDR3 contains 14 residues. CDR3 bases: TGTGCCAGCTCGCCACTGGAGGGCCCGGAGACCCAGTACTTC. It codes for CASSPLEGPETQYF.

The V and J genes are TRBV19 and TRBJ1-6; TRBD1 is a possible D gene (5 bases). The CDR3 length is 15 residues. CDR1 LNHDA and CDR2 SQIVND come from the germline V gene (reference sequence). V was clipped by 3 bases and J by 8 bases, with 14 bases between them. The CDR3, as DNA: TGTGCCAGTAGTATGGGGACTCTGAGGGATTCACCCCTCCACTTT. Its translation is CASSMGTLRDSPLHF. Supplemented by reference TRBV19 and TRBJ1-6, the full variable domain reads DGGITQSPKYLFRKEGQNVTLSCEQNLNHDAMYWYRQDPGQGLRLIYYSQIVNDFQKGDIAEGYSVSREKKESFPLTVTSAQKNPTAFYLCASSMGTLRDSPLHFGNGTRLTVT.

The chain joins TRBV18 to TRBJ2-7; no firm D call. The CDR3 is 14 amino acids. V shed 2 bases and J shed 4 bases, with 12 bases lying between them. Germline CDR1 and CDR2: KGHSH and LQKENI. This CDR3 is CASSPSRASYEQYF. The CDR3 DNA reads TGTGCCAGCTCACCAAGTCGGGCGTCTTACGAGCAGTACTTC. The full variable domain, completed using reference TRBV18 and TRBJ2-7, is NAGVMQNPRHLVRRRGQEARLRCSPMKGHSHVYWYRQLPEEGLKFMVYLQKENIIDESGMPKERFSAEFPKEGPSILRIQQVVRGDSAAYFCASSPSRASYEQYFGPGTRLTVT.

The CDR3 reads CASSEVTYQETQYF. The DNA for the CDR3 is TGTGCCAGCAGTGAAGTCACCTACCAAGAGACCCAGTACTTC. The chain employs TRBV6-1 and TRBJ2-5; D is uncertain. V was shortened by 1 base and J by 0 bases, with 6 bases between the two germline ends. CDR1 is MNHNS and CDR2 is SASEGT in the germline V gene. The CDR3 has 14 residues.

The chain uses TRBV10-3 and TRBJ2-1; D not resolved. Trimming shortened V by 0 bases and J by 6 bases, and 9 bases separated the two germline ends. This CDR3 contains 14 residues. Looked up from germline, CDR1 is ENHRY and CDR2 is SYGVKD. The CDR3 coding sequence is TGTGCCATCAGTGAGTCGTCGGACCGCAATGAGCAGTTCTTC. Its protein is CAISESSDRNEQFF.

The V and J genes are TRBV27 and TRBJ1-2; 10 nucleotides line up with TRBD1. Trimming cost V 3 bases and J 2 bases; bases outside gene matches: 6. The germline V gene encodes CDR1 MNHEY and CDR2 SMNVEV (reference sequence). The CDR3 spans 16 residues. The chain's CDR3 is CASSFPGQGINYGYTF. The CDR3 DNA reads as TGTGCCAGCAGTTTCCCGGGACAGGGGATAAACTATGGCTACACCTTC.

The genes are TRBV28 and TRBJ2-7, with 8 bases aligning to TRBD2. J lost 2 bases, V lost 8 bases, and 8 bases had no gene match. The germline V gene encodes CDR1 MDHEN and CDR2 SYDVKM. This CDR3 is 14 amino acids long. The CDR3 loop reads CASLAGGRTYEQYF. In DNA form, the CDR3 reads TGTGCCAGCCTCGCGGGGGGACGCACCTACGAGCAGTACTTC.

As to this clone: This same CDR3 is encoded by further DNA sequences in the sample. The V gene is TRBV7-2, the J gene TRBJ2-7; no reliable D call. Between the trimmed V and J ends, which lost 1 base and 6 bases, there was a span of 7 bases. This CDR3 is 12 amino acids long. The germline V gene encodes CDR1 SGHTA and CDR2 FQGNSA. CDR3 sequence (DNA): TGTGCCAGCAGCTTAGTTTCCGGCGAGCAGTACTTC. It specifies CASSLVSGEQYF. Full variable domain (rest looked up from reference TRBV7-2 and TRBJ2-7): GAGVSQSPSNKVTEKGKDVELRCDPISGHTALYWYRQSLGQGLEFLIYFQGNSAPDKSGLPSDRFSAERTGGSVSTLTIQRTQQEDSAVYLCASSLVSGEQYFGPGTRLTVT.

Worth noting for this clone: Different DNA sequences within this sample yield the same CDR3. The rearrangement joins TRBV28 to TRBJ1-1; D remains ambiguous. This CDR3 contains 12 residues. V lost 6 bases, J lost 1 base, and 6 bases lay in between. The germline V gene encodes CDR1 MDHEN and CDR2 SYDVKM. The CDR3 sequence is CASSLGNTEAFF. The CDR3 nucleotides are TGTGCCAGCAGCCTAGGGAACACTGAAGCTTTCTTT. The complete variable domain, with remaining parts taken from reference TRBV28 and TRBJ1-1, reads DVKVTQSSRYLVKRTGEKVFLECVQDMDHENMFWYRQDPGLGLRLIYFSYDVKMKEKGDIPEGYSVSREKKERFSLILESASTNQTSMYLCASSLGNTEAFFGQGTRLTVV.

This chain uses TRBV2 with TRBJ1-1; tentatively, D is TRBD1 (5 bases). The germline V gene encodes CDR1 SNHLY and CDR2 FYNNEI. The CDR3 contains 12 residues. V dropped 6 bases and J dropped 3 bases, with 8 bases sitting between them. The CDR3 DNA follows: TGTGCCAGCAGAGGGGACGACACTGAAGCTTTCTTT. Translated, it gives CASRGDDTEAFF.

The chain recombines TRBV7-2 with TRBJ1-4, with TRBD1 matching over 8 bases. The CDR3 covers 16 residues. CDR1 is SGHTA and CDR2 is FQGNSA in the germline V gene. The ends lost 5 bases at V and 3 bases at J; junction bases unmatched: 8. Here the CDR3 reads CASSLRLQGANEKLFF. CDR3 sequence (DNA): TGTGCCAGCAGCCTACGATTACAGGGGGCTAATGAAAAACTGTTTTTT.

Concerning this clone: This CDR3 is also generated by other DNA sequences in the sample. The chain carries TRBV2 and TRBJ2-7; TRBD2 matches 11 bases. CDR1 and CDR2 (germline): SNHLY, FYNNEI. This CDR3 spans 13 amino acids. After removal of 4 bases from V and 7 bases from J, the junction contained 3 bases not matched to a gene. CDR3 sequence reads: CASSVGLAGEQYF. The CDR3 DNA follows: TGTGCCAGCAGTGTTGGACTAGCGGGTGAGCAGTACTTC.

The chain joins TRBV30 to TRBJ2-7; 11 positions match TRBD1. The germline gives CDR1 GTSNPN, CDR2 SVGIG (reference sequence). This CDR3 has 14 residues. Trimming removed 3 bases from V and 5 bases from J; junction bases left unmatched: 6. The CDR3, as DNA: TGTGCCTGGAGGGTTGGACAGGGGGCCGACGAGCAGTACTTC. Protein: CAWRVGQGADEQYF.

The V and J genes are TRBV11-2 and TRBJ2-2; TRBD1 aligns across 12 bases. The length of the CDR3 is 18 residues. Germline lookup yields CDR1 SGHAT and CDR2 FQNNGV. V gave up 3 bases and J gave up 0 bases; unmatched junction bases: 5. The CDR3 here is CASSFGTGGAANTGELFF. The DNA for the CDR3 is TGTGCCAGCAGCTTCGGGACAGGGGGCGCCGCGAACACCGGGGAGCTGTTTTTT.

V usage is TRBV18 and J usage is TRBJ1-1; maybe TRBD1 (5 bases). V lost 2 bases and J 5 bases, leaving 9 bases between the germline ends. CDR3 length equals 13 residues. The germline V gene encodes CDR1 KGHSH and CDR2 LQKENI. CDR3 in amino acids: CASSPVEGTEAFF. The CDR3, as DNA: TGTGCCAGCTCACCAGTCGAGGGGACTGAAGCTTTCTTT.